These T cell receptor beta chains were read from a single sample in a study of early T cells in non-severe SARS-CoV-2 infection. TCRdb reprocessed the 5' RACE reads with MiXCR, giving one entry per CDR3 protein. Altogether tens of thousands of distinct CDR3 sequences are present, around 5.6% being singletons, with the ten largest covering 6.8%. The sequencing sample was made of whole blood. The source of these receptors is an adult who was a healthcare worker with PCR-confirmed SARS-CoV-2 infection or an uninfected control (not recorded which). CDR3s include the opening cysteine and the closing phenylalanine or tryptophan. The D gene is left open where the match is weak. For some rows the clone size is stated as once, few or many, or as a class when expanded; others skip it.

v_call	j_call	d_call	clone_size	cdr3_aa	cdr3_nt
TRBV12-3/TRBV12-4	TRBJ1-6	-	many	CASTQRGLDSPLHF	TGTGCCAGCACCCAAAGAGGCCTAGACTCACCCCTCCACTTT
TRBV6-2/TRBV6-3	TRBJ1-1	-	medium-sized	CASSYVQVNTEAFF	TGTGCCAGCAGTTACGTACAGGTGAACACTGAAGCTTTCTTT
TRBV9	TRBJ1-2	-	many	CASRGDPGYGYTF	TGTGCCAGCAGGGGGGACCCTGGCTATGGCTACACCTTC
TRBV7-6	TRBJ2-7	-	many	CASSPRDGPGEQYF	TGTGCCAGCAGCCCCCGGGACGGCCCGGGAGAGCAGTACTTC
TRBV6-2/TRBV6-3	TRBJ2-7	TRBD2	many	CASSSHPGAGSYEQYF	TGTGCCAGCAGTTCCCACCCCGGAGCGGGGAGCTACGAGCAGTACTTC
TRBV11-2	TRBJ2-4	-	many	CASKPSGRVKENIQYF	TGTGCCAGCAAGCCCAGTGGCAGGGTCAAAGAAAACATTCAGTACTTC
TRBV6-1	TRBJ2-1	TRBD1	many	CASSTQTGVPLDEQFF	TGTGCCAGCAGTACGCAAACAGGGGTCCCTTTGGATGAGCAGTTCTTC
TRBV12-3/TRBV12-4	TRBJ1-5	TRBD1	medium-sized	CASSFSGGEQPQHF	TGTGCCAGCAGTTTTTCAGGGGGCGAACAGCCCCAGCATTTT
TRBV10-2	TRBJ1-2	TRBD1	many	CASSGPTGVGYTF	TGCGCCAGCAGTGGCCCGACAGGGGTCGGCTACACCTTC
TRBV7-3	TRBJ2-5	TRBD2	many	CASSPPGGRLRSGLQETQYF	TGTGCCAGCAGCCCACCGGGGGGGCGCCTCAGATCCGGCCTCCAAGAGACCCAGTACTTC
TRBV7-9	TRBJ1-6	-	many	CASSSVREENSPLHF	TGTGCCAGCAGCTCCGTACGGGAGGAGAATTCACCCCTCCACTTT
TRBV3-1	TRBJ2-7	TRBD2	few	CASSIAGPYEQYF	TGTGCCAGCAGCATAGCGGGACCCTACGAGCAGTACTTC
TRBV7-9	TRBJ2-5	-	many	CASSFSQETQYF	TGTGCCAGCAGCTTTTCGCAGGAGACCCAGTACTTC
TRBV12-3/TRBV12-4	TRBJ1-1	-	medium-sized	CASSLSRVTEAFF	TGTGCCAGCAGTTTGTCAAGGGTGACTGAAGCTTTCTTT
TRBV5-6	TRBJ1-4	-	-	CASSLVGGANEKLFF	TGTGCCAGCAGCTTGGTTGGGGGTGCTAATGAAAAACTGTTTTTT
TRBV12-3/TRBV12-4	TRBJ2-5	TRBD2	many	CASSFLSGGGETQYF	TGTGCCAGCAGTTTTCTTAGCGGGGGCGGTGAGACCCAGTACTTC
TRBV7-2	TRBJ2-5	-	-	CASSFKAGQETQYF	TGTGCCAGCAGCTTCAAGGCAGGGCAAGAGACCCAGTACTTC
TRBV27	TRBJ1-1	TRBD1	many	CASSRSGGKVRTEAFF	TGTGCCAGCAGCCGTTCAGGGGGCAAAGTTCGGACTGAAGCTTTCTTT
TRBV2	TRBJ2-5	TRBD1	many	CASSIGTGQETQYF	TGTGCCAGCAGCATCGGGACAGGGCAAGAGACCCAGTACTTC
TRBV3-1	TRBJ2-1	TRBD2	few	CASSQRTSPSSGEQFF	TGTGCCAGCAGCCAGCGGACTAGTCCAAGTTCGGGAGAGCAGTTCTTC
TRBV4-1	TRBJ2-4	-	-	CASSQQVVAKNIQYF	TGCGCCAGCAGCCAACAAGTAGTAGCCAAAAACATTCAGTACTTC
TRBV20-1	TRBJ2-3	-	-	CSARIGDTQYF	TGCAGTGCTAGAATTGGAGATACGCAGTATTTT
TRBV20-1	TRBJ2-3	TRBD1	many	CSARDPTGRQNTQYF	TGCAGTGCTAGAGACCCGACAGGGCGGCAGAATACGCAGTATTTT
TRBV6-5	TRBJ2-7	TRBD1	few	CASSRSWTGNLNEQYF	TGTGCCAGCAGTCGCTCGTGGACAGGGAATTTGAACGAGCAGTACTTC
TRBV7-7	TRBJ2-2	TRBD1	-	CASSLVDRPGVGELFF	TGTGCCAGCAGCTTAGTGGACAGGCCTGGTGTCGGGGAGCTGTTTTTT
TRBV30	TRBJ1-1	-	many	CAWGTATAEAFF	TGTGCCTGGGGGACCGCGACGGCTGAAGCTTTCTTT
TRBV12-3/TRBV12-4	TRBJ1-5	-	few	CASSLSERQPQHF	TGTGCCAGCAGTTTATCTGAGAGACAGCCCCAGCATTTT
TRBV7-2	TRBJ2-3	-	many	CASSPHQADTQYF	TGTGCCAGCAGCCCCCACCAAGCAGATACGCAGTATTTT
TRBV6-4	TRBJ2-3	-	-	CASSRAHTDTQYF	TGTGCCAGCAGTCGGGCACACACAGATACGCAGTATTTT
TRBV18	TRBJ2-3	-	-	CASSPDISDTQYF	TGTGCCAGCTCACCGGATATCTCAGATACGCAGTATTTT
TRBV4-2	TRBJ2-1	TRBD2	few	CASSQDWAGGGEQFF	TGTGCCAGCAGCCAAGACTGGGCGGGAGGTGGTGAGCAGTTCTTC
TRBV6-6	TRBJ2-1	TRBD2	few	CASSTLAGGTSSYNEQFF	TGTGCCAGCAGCACTCTAGCGGGAGGTACCAGCTCCTACAATGAGCAGTTCTTC
TRBV27	TRBJ2-7	TRBD2	many	CASSPIAGGGFYEQYF	TGTGCCAGCAGCCCCATAGCGGGCGGAGGTTTCTACGAGCAGTACTTC
TRBV30	TRBJ2-3	-	-	CAWSEGTSTDTQYF	TGTGCCTGGAGTGAAGGGACTAGCACAGATACGCAGTATTTT
TRBV10-2	TRBJ2-5	-	-	CASSDLAPETQYF	TGCGCCAGCAGCGATCTAGCACCAGAGACCCAGTACTTC
TRBV6-5	TRBJ1-1	-	many	CASSLQGTEAFF	TGTGCCAGCAGCTTACAGGGCACTGAAGCTTTCTTT
TRBV25-1	TRBJ2-7	-	many	CASSDRGEQYF	TGTGCCAGCAGTGACAGGGGCGAGCAGTACTTC
TRBV12-3/TRBV12-4	TRBJ2-4	-	-	CASSHGQKNIQYF	TGTGCCAGCAGTCACGGACAGAAAAACATTCAGTACTTC